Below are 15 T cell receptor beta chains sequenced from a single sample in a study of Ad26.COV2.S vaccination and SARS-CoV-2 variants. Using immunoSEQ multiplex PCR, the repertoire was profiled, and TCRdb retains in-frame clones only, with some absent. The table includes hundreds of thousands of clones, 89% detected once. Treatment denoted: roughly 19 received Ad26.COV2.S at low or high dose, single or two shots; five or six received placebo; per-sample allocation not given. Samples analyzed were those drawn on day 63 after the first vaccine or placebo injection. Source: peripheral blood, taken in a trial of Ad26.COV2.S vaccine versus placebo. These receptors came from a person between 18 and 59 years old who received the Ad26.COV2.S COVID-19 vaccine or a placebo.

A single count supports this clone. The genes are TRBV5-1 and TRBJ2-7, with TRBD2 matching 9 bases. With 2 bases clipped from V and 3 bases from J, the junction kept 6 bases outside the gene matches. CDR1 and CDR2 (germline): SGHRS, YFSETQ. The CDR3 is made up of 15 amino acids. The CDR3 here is CASSLTTSGVYEQYF. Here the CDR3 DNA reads TGCGCCAGCAGCTTAACGACTAGCGGAGTCTACGAGCAGTACTTC.

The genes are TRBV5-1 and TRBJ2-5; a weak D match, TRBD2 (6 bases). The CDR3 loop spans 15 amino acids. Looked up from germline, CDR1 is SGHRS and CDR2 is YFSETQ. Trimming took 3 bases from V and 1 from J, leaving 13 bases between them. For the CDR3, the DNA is TGCGCCAGCAGCTCGGGGACTTCCGGCCAAGAGACCCAGTACTTC. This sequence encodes CASSSGTSGQETQYF.

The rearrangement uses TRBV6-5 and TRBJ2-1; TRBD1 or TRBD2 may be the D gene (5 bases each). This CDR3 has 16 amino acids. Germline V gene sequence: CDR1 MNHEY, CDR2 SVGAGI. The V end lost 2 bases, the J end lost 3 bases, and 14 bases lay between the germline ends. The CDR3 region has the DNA TGTGCCAGCAGTTACAATTCGGGACGGGTCTACAATGAGCAGTTCTTC. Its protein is CASSYNSGRVYNEQFF.

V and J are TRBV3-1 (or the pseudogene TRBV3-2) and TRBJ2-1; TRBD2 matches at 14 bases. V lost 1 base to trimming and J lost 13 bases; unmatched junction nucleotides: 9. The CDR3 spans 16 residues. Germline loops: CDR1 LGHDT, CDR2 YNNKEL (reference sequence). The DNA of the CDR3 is TGTGCCAGCAGCCAAGCGGGGACTAGCGGGAGTTCTGTTCAGTTCTTC. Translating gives CASSQAGTSGSSVQFF.

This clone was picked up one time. CDR3 region: CASSQEGVYSPLHF. In DNA form, the CDR3 reads TGCGCCAGCAGCCAAGAGGGTGTCTATTCACCCCTCCACTTT. This chain uses TRBV4-1 with TRBJ1-6; D call uncertain. The germline V gene encodes CDR1 MGHRA and CDR2 YSYEKL. The CDR3 has 14 residues. V was shortened by 0 bases and J by 8 bases, with 8 bases between the two germline ends.

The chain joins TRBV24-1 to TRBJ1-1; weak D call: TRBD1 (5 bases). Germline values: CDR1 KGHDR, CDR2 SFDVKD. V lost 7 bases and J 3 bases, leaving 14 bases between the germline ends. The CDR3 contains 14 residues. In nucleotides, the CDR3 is TGTGCCACCAGGAGAGGGGCGCAGGACACTGAAGCTTTCTTT. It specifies CATRRGAQDTEAFF.

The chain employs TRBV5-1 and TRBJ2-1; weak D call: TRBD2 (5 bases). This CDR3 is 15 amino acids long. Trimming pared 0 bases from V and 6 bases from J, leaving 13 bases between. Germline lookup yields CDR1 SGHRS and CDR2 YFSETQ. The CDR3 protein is CASSLAGSASNEQFF. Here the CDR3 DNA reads TGCGCCAGCAGCTTGGCGGGTAGCGCCTCCAATGAGCAGTTCTTC.

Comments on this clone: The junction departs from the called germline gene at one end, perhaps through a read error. The CDR3 DNA reads TGTGCCAGCAGATACTCGGGACAGGGGGTAGGGGAGCAGTACTTC. Residues: CASRYSGQGVGEQYF. This chain connects TRBV6-2 or TRBV6-3 to TRBJ2-7; 11 bases are shared with TRBD1. The CDR3 consists of 15 residues. Germline CDR1 is MNHEY and CDR2 is SVGEGT.

DNA of the CDR3: TGTGCCAGCAGTCGAGGGACTCCCTCCCTCTATTACAATGAGCAGTTCTTC. Translation gives CASSRGTPSLYYNEQFF. The chain links TRBV6-6 to TRBJ2-1; D is possibly TRBD2 (6 bases). This CDR3 comprises 17 residues. V was cut by 5 bases and J by 4 bases, with 21 bases left in between. The germline V gene encodes CDR1 MNHNY and CDR2 SVGAGI (reference sequence).

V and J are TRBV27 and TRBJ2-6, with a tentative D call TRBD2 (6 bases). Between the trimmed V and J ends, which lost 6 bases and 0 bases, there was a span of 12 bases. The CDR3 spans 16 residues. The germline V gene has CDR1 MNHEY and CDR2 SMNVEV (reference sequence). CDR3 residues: CASSPLGGSGANVLTF. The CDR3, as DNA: TGTGCCAGCAGCCCCCTGGGAGGCTCTGGGGCCAACGTCCTGACTTTC.

DNA for the CDR3: TGTGCCATCAGCCAGGGGTCCACTAATGAAAAACTGTTTTTT. Amino acid sequence: CAISQGSTNEKLFF. The rearrangement uses TRBV10-3 and TRBJ1-4, with D possibly matching TRBD1 (6 bases). The CDR3 spans 14 residues. Germline assignment: CDR1 ENHRY and CDR2 SYGVKD. The germline V and J ends were trimmed by 6 bases and 2 bases, with 10 bases remaining between them.

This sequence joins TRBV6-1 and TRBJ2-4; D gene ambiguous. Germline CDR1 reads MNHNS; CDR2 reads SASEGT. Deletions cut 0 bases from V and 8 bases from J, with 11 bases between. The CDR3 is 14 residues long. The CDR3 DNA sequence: TGTGCCAGCAGTGAAGCATGGGATCGTTACATTCAGTACTTC. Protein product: CASSEAWDRYIQYF.

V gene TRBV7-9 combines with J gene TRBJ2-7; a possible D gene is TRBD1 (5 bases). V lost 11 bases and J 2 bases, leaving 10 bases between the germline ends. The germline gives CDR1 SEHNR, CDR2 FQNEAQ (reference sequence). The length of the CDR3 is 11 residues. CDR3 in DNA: TGTGCCGCAGGGTCTCCCTACGAGCAGTACTTC. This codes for CAAGSPYEQYF.

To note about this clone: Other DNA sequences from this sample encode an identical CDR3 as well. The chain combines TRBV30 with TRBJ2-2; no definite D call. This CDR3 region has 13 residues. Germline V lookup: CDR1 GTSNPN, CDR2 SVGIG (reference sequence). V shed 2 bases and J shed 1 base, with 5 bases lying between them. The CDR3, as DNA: TGTGCCTGGAGTAGACAGAACACCGGGGAGCTGTTTTTT. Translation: CAWSRQNTGELFF. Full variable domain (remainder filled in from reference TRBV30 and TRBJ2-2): SQTIHQWPATLVQPVGSPLSLECTVEGTSNPNLYWYRQAAGRGLQLLFYSVGIGQISSEVPQNLSASRPQDRQFILSSKKLLLSDSGFYLCAWSRQNTGELFFGEGSRLTVL.

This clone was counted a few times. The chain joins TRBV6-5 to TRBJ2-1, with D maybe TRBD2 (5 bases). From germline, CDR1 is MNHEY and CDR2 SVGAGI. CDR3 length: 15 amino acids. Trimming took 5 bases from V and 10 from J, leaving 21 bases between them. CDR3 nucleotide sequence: TGTGCCAGCAGTCGGGGAGAGGATAGACTAACCGAGCAGTTCTTC. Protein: CASSRGEDRLTEQFF.